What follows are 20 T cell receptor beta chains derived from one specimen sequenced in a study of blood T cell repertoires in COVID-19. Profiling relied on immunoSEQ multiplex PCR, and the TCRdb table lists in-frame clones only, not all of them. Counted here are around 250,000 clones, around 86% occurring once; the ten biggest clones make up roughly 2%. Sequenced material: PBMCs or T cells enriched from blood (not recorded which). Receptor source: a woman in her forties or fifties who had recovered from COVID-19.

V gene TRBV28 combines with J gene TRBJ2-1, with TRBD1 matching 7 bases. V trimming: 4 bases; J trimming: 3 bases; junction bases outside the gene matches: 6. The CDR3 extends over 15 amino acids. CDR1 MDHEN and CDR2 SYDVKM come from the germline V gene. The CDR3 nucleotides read TGTGCCAGCAGTTCACACGGGACAGACTACAATGAGCAGTTCTTC. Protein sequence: CASSSHGTDYNEQFF.

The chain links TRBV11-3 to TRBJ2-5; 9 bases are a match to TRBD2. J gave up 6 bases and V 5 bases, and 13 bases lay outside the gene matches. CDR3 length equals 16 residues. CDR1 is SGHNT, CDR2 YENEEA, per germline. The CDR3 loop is CASSERGASGAKTQYF. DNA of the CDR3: TGTGCCAGCAGCGAGAGAGGGGCTAGCGGGGCAAAGACCCAGTACTTC. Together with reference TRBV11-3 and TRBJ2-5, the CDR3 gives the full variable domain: EAGVVQSPRYKIIEKKQPVAFWCNPISGHNTLYWYLQNLGQGPELLIRYENEEAVDDSQLPKDRFSAERLKGVDSTLKIQPAELGDSAVYLCASSERGASGAKTQYFGPGTRLLVL.

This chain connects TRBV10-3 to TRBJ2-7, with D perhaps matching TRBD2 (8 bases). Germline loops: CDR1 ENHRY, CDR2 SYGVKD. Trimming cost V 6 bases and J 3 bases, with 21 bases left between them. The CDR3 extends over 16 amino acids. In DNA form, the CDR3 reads TGTGCCATCAGAGTCAGTAGCGGGACAGAGCTCTACGAGCAGTACTTC. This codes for CAIRVSSGTELYEQYF.

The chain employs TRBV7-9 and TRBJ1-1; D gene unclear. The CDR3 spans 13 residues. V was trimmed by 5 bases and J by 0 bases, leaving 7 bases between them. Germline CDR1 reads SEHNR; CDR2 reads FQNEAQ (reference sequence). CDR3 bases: TGTGCCAGCAGCCAGACTATGAACACTGAAGCTTTCTTT. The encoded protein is CASSQTMNTEAFF. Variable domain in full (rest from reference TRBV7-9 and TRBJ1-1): DTGVSQNPRHKITKRGQNVTFRCDPISEHNRLYWYRQTLGQGPEFLTYFQNEAQLEKSRLLSDRFSAERPKGSFSTLEIQRTEQGDSAMYLCASSQTMNTEAFFGQGTRLTVV.

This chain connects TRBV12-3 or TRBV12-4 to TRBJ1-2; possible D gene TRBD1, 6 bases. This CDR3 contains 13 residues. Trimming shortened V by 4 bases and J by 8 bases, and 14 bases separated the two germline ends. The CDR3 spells CASSSRGMEGYTF. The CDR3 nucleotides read TGTGCCAGCAGTTCCAGGGGCATGGAAGGCTACACCTTC.

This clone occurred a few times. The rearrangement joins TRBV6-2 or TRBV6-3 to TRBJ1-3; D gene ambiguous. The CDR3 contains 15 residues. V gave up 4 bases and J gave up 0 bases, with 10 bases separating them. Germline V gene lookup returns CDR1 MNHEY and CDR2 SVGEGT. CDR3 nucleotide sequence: TGTGCCAGCAGTTCGTCTCCGAGCTCTGGAAACACCATATATTTT. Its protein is CASSSSPSSGNTIYF.

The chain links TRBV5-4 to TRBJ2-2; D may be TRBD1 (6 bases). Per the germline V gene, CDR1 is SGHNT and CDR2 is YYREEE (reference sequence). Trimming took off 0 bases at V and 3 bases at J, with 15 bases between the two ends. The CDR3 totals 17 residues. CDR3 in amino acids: CASSLARWGRDTGELFF. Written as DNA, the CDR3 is TGTGCCAGCAGCTTGGCCCGGTGGGGGCGGGACACCGGGGAGCTGTTTTTT.

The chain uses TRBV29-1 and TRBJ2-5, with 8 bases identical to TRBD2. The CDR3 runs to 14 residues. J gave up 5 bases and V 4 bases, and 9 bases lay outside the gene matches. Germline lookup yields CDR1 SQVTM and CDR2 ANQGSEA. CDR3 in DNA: TGCAGCGTTGTGCCCAGCGGGAGCGGGGAGACCCAGTACTTC. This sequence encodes CSVVPSGSGETQYF. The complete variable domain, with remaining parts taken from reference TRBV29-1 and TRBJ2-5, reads SAVISQKPSRDICQRGTSLTIQCQVDSQVTMMFWYRQQPGQSLTLIATANQGSEATYESGFVIDKFPISRPNLTFSTLTVSNMSPEDSSIYLCSVVPSGSGETQYFGPGTRLLVL.

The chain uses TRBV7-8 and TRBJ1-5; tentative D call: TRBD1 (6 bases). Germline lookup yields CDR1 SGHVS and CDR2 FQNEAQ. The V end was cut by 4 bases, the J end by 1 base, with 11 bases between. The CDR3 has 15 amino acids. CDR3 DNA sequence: TGTGCCAGCAGCTATTCCGGGACAAGCAATCAGCCCCAGCATTTT. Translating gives CASSYSGTSNQPQHF.

The CDR3 sequence is CAISSAVREASEQYF. DNA of the CDR3: TGTGCCATCAGTTCCGCAGTACGGGAGGCTAGCGAGCAGTACTTC. The chain couples TRBV10-3 to TRBJ2-7; 7 bases align to TRBD2. Germline assignment: CDR1 ENHRY and CDR2 SYGVKD. V lost 5 bases and J lost 6; bases outside the gene matches: 13. CDR3 length: 15 amino acids.

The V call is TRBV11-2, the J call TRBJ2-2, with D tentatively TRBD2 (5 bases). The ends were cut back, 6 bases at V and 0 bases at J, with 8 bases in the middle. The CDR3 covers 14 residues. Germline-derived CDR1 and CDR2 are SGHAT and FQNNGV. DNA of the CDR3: TGTGCCAGCAGGGGAGTGGCGAACACCGGGGAGCTGTTTTTT. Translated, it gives CASRGVANTGELFF.

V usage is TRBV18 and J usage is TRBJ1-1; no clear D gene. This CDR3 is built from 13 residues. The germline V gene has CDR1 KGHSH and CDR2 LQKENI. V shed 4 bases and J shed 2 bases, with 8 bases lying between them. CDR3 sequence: CASSLSTNTEAFF. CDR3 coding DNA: TGTGCCAGCTCACTATCTACTAACACTGAAGCTTTCTTT.

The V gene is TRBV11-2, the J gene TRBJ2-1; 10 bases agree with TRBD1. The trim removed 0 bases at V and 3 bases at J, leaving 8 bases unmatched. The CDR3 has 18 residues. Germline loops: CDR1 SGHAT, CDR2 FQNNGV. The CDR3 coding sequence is TGTGCCAGCAGCTTAGAAGTGGAGCGGACAGGGGGCTACAATGAGCAGTTCTTC. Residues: CASSLEVERTGGYNEQFF.

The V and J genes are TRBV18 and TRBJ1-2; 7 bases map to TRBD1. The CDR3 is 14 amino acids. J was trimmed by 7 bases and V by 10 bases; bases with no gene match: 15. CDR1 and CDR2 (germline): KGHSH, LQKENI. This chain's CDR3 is CATALEPTGTGYTF. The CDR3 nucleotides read TGTGCCACTGCCCTTGAACCGACAGGGACTGGCTACACCTTC.

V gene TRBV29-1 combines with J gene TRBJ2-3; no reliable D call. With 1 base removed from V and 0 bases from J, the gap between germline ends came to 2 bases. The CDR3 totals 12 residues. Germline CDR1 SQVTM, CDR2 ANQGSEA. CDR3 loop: CSVEASTDTQYF. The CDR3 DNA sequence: TGCAGCGTTGAAGCTAGCACAGATACGCAGTATTTT.

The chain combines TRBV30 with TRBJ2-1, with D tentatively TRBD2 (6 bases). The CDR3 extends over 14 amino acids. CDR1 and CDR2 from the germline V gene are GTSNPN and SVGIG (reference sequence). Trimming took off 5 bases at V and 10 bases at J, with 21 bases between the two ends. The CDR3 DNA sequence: TGTGCCTGGCAACCGGGACTCCGGCTTTGGGAGCAGTTCTTC. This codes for CAWQPGLRLWEQFF.

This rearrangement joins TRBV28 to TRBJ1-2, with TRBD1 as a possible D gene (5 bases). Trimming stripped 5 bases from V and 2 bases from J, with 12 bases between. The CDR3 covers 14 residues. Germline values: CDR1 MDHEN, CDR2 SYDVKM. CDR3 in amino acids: CASSKQVGNYGYTF. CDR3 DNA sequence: TGTGCCAGCAGTAAACAGGTTGGCAACTATGGCTACACCTTC.

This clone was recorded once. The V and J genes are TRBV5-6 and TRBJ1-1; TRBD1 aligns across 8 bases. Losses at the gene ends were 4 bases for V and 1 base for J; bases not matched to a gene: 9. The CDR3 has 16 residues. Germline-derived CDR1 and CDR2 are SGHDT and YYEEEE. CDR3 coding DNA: TGTGCCAGCAGCCGGAACAGGGGGACCAAGAACACTGAAGCTTTCTTT. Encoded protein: CASSRNRGTKNTEAFF. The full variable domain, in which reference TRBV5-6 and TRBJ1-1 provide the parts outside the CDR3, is DAGVTQSPTHLIKTRGQQVTLRCSPKSGHDTVSWYQQALGQGPQFIFQYYEEEERQRGNFPDRFSGHQFPNYSSELNVNALLLGDSALYLCASSRNRGTKNTEAFFGQGTRLTVV.

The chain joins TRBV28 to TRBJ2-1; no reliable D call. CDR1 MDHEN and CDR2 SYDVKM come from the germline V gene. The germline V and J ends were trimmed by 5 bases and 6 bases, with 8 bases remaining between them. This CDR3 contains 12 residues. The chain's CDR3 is CASSPLGNEQFF. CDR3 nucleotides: TGTGCCAGCAGTCCCCTCGGCAATGAGCAGTTCTTC.

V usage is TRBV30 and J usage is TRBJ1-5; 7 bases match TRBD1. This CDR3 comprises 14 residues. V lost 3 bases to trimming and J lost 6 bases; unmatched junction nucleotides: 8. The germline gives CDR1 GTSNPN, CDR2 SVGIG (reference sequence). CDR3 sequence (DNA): TGTGCCTGGAGCTTAGAGACAGGGACTCAGCCCCAGCATTTT. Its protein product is CAWSLETGTQPQHF.